Following are 28 T cell receptor beta chains from one sample sequenced in a study of early T cells in non-severe SARS-CoV-2 infection. TCRdb analysed the 5' RACE reads with MiXCR anew, one entry per CDR3 protein. The profile covers 60,000 to 85,000 distinct CDR3 sequences, with around 15% appearing a single time and about 12% taken by the ten largest. Source material: whole blood. The receptors stem from an adult who was a healthcare worker with PCR-confirmed SARS-CoV-2 infection or an uninfected control (not recorded which).

This rearrangement joins TRBV29-1 to TRBJ2-2; 10 nucleotides agree with TRBD1. J gave up 2 bases and V 7 bases, and 1 base lay outside the gene matches. The CDR3 sequence is 13 residues long. CDR1 is SQVTM and CDR2 is ANQGSEA in the germline V gene. The DNA for the CDR3 is TGCAGCGGGGACAGGGGAAACACCGGGGAGCTGTTTTTT. Translated: CSGDRGNTGELFF.

As for this clonotype: As the CDR3 is not closed by the conserved phenylalanine or tryptophan, this likely results from a read error. This rearrangement joins TRBV29-1 to TRBJ2-5; 7 nucleotides align to TRBD1. The CDR3 runs to 13 residues. The germline gives CDR1 SQVTM, CDR2 ANQGSEA. The J segment lost 4 bases and the V segment lost 3 bases, leaving 5 bases of the junction unmatched. CDR3: CSVDQGVIETQYL. The DNA of the CDR3 is TGCAGCGTTGACCAGGGGGTGATAGAGACCCAGTACTTG.

The J gene is TRBJ1-1, the V gene TRBV3-1; 9 nucleotides line up with TRBD1. In germline, CDR1 is LGHDT, CDR2 YNNKEL (reference sequence). The CDR3 sequence is 17 residues long. J lost 4 bases, V lost 0 bases, and 9 bases had no gene match. In DNA form, the CDR3 reads TGTGCCAGCAGCCAAGAGAGGGGGACGGGACAGGGCACTGAAGCTTTCTTT. Translation gives CASSQERGTGQGTEAFF.

At least ten counts were recorded for this clonotype. The chain joins TRBV29-1 to TRBJ1-3, with D tentatively TRBD1 (5 bases). CDR3 length: 15 amino acids. The germline V and J ends were trimmed by 3 bases and 1 base, with 13 bases remaining between them. Germline CDR1 SQVTM, CDR2 ANQGSEA. In DNA form, the CDR3 reads TGCAGCGTTGACACTCCGACAGAGTCTGGAAACACCATATATTTT. Its protein is CSVDTPTESGNTIYF.

V and J are TRBV18 and TRBJ1-6; D unresolved. The CDR3 consists of 16 residues. Germline V gives CDR1 KGHSH, CDR2 LQKENI. The V end lost 6 bases, the J end lost 7 bases, and 19 bases lay between the germline ends. CDR3 sequence: CASSLELTLVNSPLHF. For the CDR3, the DNA is TGTGCCAGCTCCCTGGAGTTGACCCTCGTCAATTCACCCCTCCACTTT.

This clonotype was recorded a few times. The CDR3 spells CASSPQGGFEDSPLHF. CDR3 nucleotide sequence: TGTGCCAGCAGTCCCCAGGGTGGATTCGAGGATTCACCCCTCCACTTT. The genes are TRBV25-1 and TRBJ1-6, with a tentative D call TRBD1 (5 bases). The CDR3 spans 16 residues. Germline assignment: CDR1 MGHDK and CDR2 SYGVNS. Trimming took 5 bases from V and 8 from J, leaving 19 bases between them.

This clonotype was observed a handful of times. The chain is built from TRBV18 and TRBJ2-7; 8 nucleotides line up with TRBD1. The CDR3 extends over 15 amino acids. In germline, CDR1 is KGHSH, CDR2 LQKENI. The trim removed 5 bases at V and 7 bases at J, leaving 13 bases unmatched. The DNA for the CDR3 is TGTGCCAGCTCATCTCAGACAGGGGATGGGTTGGAGCAGTACTTC. Translated: CASSSQTGDGLEQYF. The entire variable domain, with the rest obtained from reference TRBV18 and TRBJ2-7, is as follows: NAGVMQNPRHLVRRRGQEARLRCSPMKGHSHVYWYRQLPEEGLKFMVYLQKENIIDESGMPKERFSAEFPKEGPSILRIQQVVRGDSAAYFCASSSQTGDGLEQYFGPGTRLTVT.

Ten or more counts support this clonotype. The gene calls are TRBV5-1 and TRBJ2-7; 14 nucleotides align to TRBD2. CDR3 length equals 14 residues. Germline loops: CDR1 SGHRS, CDR2 YFSETQ. The trim removed 4 bases at V and 6 bases at J, leaving 3 bases unmatched. CDR3 protein: CASSGTSGSGEQYF. The CDR3 DNA reads TGCGCCAGCAGCGGGACTAGCGGGAGCGGCGAGCAGTACTTC.

The genes are TRBV28 and TRBJ1-1; 12 nucleotides match TRBD1. The CDR3 spans 15 residues. Germline V gene data show CDR1 as MDHEN and CDR2 as SYDVKM. V shed 6 bases, J shed 4 bases, and the junction held 6 bases outside the gene matches. The CDR3 region is CASRAGTGGFTEAFF. The CDR3 coding sequence is TGTGCCAGCAGGGCCGGGACAGGGGGCTTCACTGAAGCTTTCTTT.

This clonotype was counted ten times or more. V gene TRBV6-6 combines with J gene TRBJ1-5, with 8 bases aligning to TRBD1. The trim removed 6 bases at V and 7 bases at J, leaving 14 bases unmatched. CDR3 length: 16 amino acids. The V gene's germline CDR1 is MNHNY and CDR2 SVGAGI (reference sequence). CDR3 loop: CASSPLDRGGGQPQHF. The CDR3 nucleotides read TGTGCCAGCAGCCCCTTAGACAGGGGTGGAGGGCAGCCCCAGCATTTT.

The V call is TRBV21-1, the J call TRBJ2-4; the table's D call, TRBD1, was not checked against the DNA. TRBV21-1 corresponds to a pseudogene. There are 17 residues in the CDR3. CDR3 protein: CASSKEWDSLQAYIQYF. The CDR3 region has the DNA TGTGCCAGCAGCAAAGAGTGGGACAGTCTACAGGCATACATTCAGTACTTC.

This clonotype was detected many times. V gene TRBV29-1 combines with J gene TRBJ2-7; 9 positions match TRBD1. CDR3 length: 13 amino acids. Trimming at V came to 7 bases and at J to 3 bases, leaving 7 bases not matched to a gene. Germline lookup yields CDR1 SQVTM and CDR2 ANQGSEA. CDR3 sequence: CSAGTGRSYEQYF. CDR3 DNA: TGCAGCGCAGGGACAGGGAGGAGCTACGAGCAGTACTTC.

CDR3 coding DNA: TGTGCCACCAGAGACCCTCCCGATTCCAACGAGCAGTACTTC. Its translation: CATRDPPDSNEQYF. V usage is TRBV7-9 and J usage is TRBJ2-7; the D is unclear. Trimming cost V 10 bases and J 5 bases, with 21 bases left between them. The CDR3 contains 14 residues. The germline V gene encodes CDR1 SEHNR and CDR2 FQNEAQ (reference sequence). Full variable domain (outside the CDR3, taken from reference TRBV7-9 and TRBJ2-7): DTGVSQNPRHKITKRGQNVTFRCDPISEHNRLYWYRQTLGQGPEFLTYFQNEAQLEKSRLLSDRFSAERPKGSFSTLEIQRTEQGDSAMYLCATRDPPDSNEQYFGPGTRLTVT.

The genes are TRBV29-1 and TRBJ1-1; D is unresolved. Trimming cost V 7 bases and J 5 bases, with 17 bases left between them. Germline V gene sequence: CDR1 SQVTM, CDR2 ANQGSEA. The CDR3 loop spans 13 amino acids. The CDR3 DNA is TGCAGCGCCCCCGCGTCCCGAGGGACTGAAGCTTTCTTT. Encoded protein: CSAPASRGTEAFF.

This chain joins TRBV20-1 and TRBJ2-1; no definite D call. V dropped 2 bases and J dropped 9 bases, with 8 bases sitting between them. The CDR3 contains 11 residues. The germline V gene has CDR1 DFQATT and CDR2 SNEGSKA (reference sequence). The CDR3 bases are TGCAGTGCTAGATTCGGGTCTGAGCAGTTCTTC. Translation gives CSARFGSEQFF.

The chain uses TRBV3-1 and TRBJ1-1; no firm D call. The CDR3 has 15 residues. Per the germline V gene, CDR1 is LGHDT and CDR2 is YNNKEL (reference sequence). The V end was cut by 2 bases, the J end by 3 bases, with 13 bases between. The CDR3 here is CASSQQPRRDTEAFF. CDR3 nucleotides: TGTGCCAGCAGCCAACAACCAAGGCGGGACACTGAAGCTTTCTTT.

The gene calls are TRBV9 and TRBJ2-1; no definite D call. Germline values: CDR1 SGDLS, CDR2 YYNGEE. Trimming left V 3 bases short and J 8 bases short, with 21 bases between. The CDR3 has 16 amino acids. CDR3 residues: CASSGHKSPTLDEQFF. The DNA of the CDR3 is TGTGCCAGCAGCGGACATAAATCACCAACTTTGGATGAGCAGTTCTTC. Full variable domain (missing parts from reference TRBV9 and TRBJ2-1): DSGVTQTPKHLITATGQRVTLRCSPRSGDLSVYWYQQSLDQGLQFLIQYYNGEERAKGNILERFSAQQFPDLHSELNLSSLELGDSALYFCASSGHKSPTLDEQFFGPGTRLTVL.

The genes are TRBV7-9 and TRBJ2-7, with a tentative D call TRBD2 (5 bases). V shed 6 bases and J shed 2 bases, with 11 bases lying between them. CDR3 length: 13 amino acids. Germline V CDR1 and CDR2: SEHNR, FQNEAQ (reference sequence). The CDR3 DNA follows: TGTGCCAGCAGACCGGGGTCTACCTACGAGCAGTACTTC. It is translated as CASRPGSTYEQYF.

This clonotype was seen repeatedly, ten times or more. This sequence joins TRBV7-2 and TRBJ1-4; D call uncertain. This CDR3 has 15 residues. Trimming removed 0 bases from V and 4 bases from J, with 9 bases in between. CDR1 and CDR2 from the germline V gene are SGHTA and FQGNSA. The CDR3 reads CASSLAGQFNEKLFF. The CDR3 DNA reads as TGTGCCAGCAGCTTAGCAGGGCAGTTTAATGAAAAACTGTTTTTT.

This clonotype was counted a few times. The V call is TRBV7-6, the J call TRBJ2-5; TRBD2 is a possible D gene (6 bases). Germline CDR1 reads SGHVS; CDR2 reads FNYEAQ. There are 15 residues in the CDR3. V gave up 1 base and J gave up 4 bases, with 13 bases separating them. This chain's CDR3 is CASSLGGQGGETQYF. For the CDR3, the DNA is TGTGCCAGCAGCTTAGGAGGGCAGGGAGGAGAGACCCAGTACTTC.

This clonotype was counted between two and nine times. V usage is TRBV5-1 and J usage is TRBJ2-3; D assignment may be TRBD1 or TRBD2 (5 bases each). Germline assignment: CDR1 SGHRS and CDR2 YFSETQ. The CDR3 extends over 16 amino acids. Trimming left V 4 bases short and J 1 base short, with 16 bases between. As DNA, the CDR3 is TGCGCCAGCAGCCCCGAGGGGCCAAGCCGCACAGATACGCAGTATTTT. Its protein is CASSPEGPSRTDTQYF.

This clonotype has just a few counts. The V and J genes are TRBV5-4 and TRBJ1-4; possible D gene TRBD1, 5 bases. Germline loops: CDR1 SGHNT, CDR2 YYREEE (reference sequence). Trimming stripped 0 bases from V and 8 bases from J, with 17 bases between. The length of the CDR3 is 16 residues. CDR3 nucleotide sequence: TGTGCCAGCAGCTTGGGCCCCCGGGACGGGGGAGAAAAACTGTTTTTT. Protein sequence: CASSLGPRDGGEKLFF.

This clonotype appeared a few times. This chain links TRBV9 with TRBJ2-3, with 14 bases lining up with TRBD2. The CDR3 consists of 19 residues. The V and J ends lost 4 bases and 5 bases, in that order; junction bases with no gene match: 15. Germline assignment: CDR1 SGDLS and CDR2 YYNGEE. The CDR3 is CASSPQWGRGLAGEDTQYF. For the CDR3, the DNA is TGTGCCAGCAGCCCCCAATGGGGTAGGGGACTAGCGGGAGAAGATACGCAGTATTTT.

This sequence joins TRBV6-5 and TRBJ2-5, with 9 bases that match TRBD1. With V trimmed by 4 bases and J by 5 bases, 5 bases remained unmatched. Germline CDR1 is MNHEY and CDR2 is SVGAGI. This CDR3 contains 14 residues. DNA for the CDR3: TGTGCCAGCAGTTTGGGACAGGGTCGCGAGACCCAGTACTTC. As protein: CASSLGQGRETQYF.

This clonotype was seen ten or more times. The chain joins TRBV12-3 or TRBV12-4 to TRBJ1-3; possible D gene TRBD1, 5 bases. Between the trimmed V and J ends, which lost 6 bases and 0 bases, there was a span of 12 bases. The CDR3 covers 15 residues. The CDR3 reads CASSLGRASGNTIYF. CDR3 sequence (DNA): TGTGCCAGCAGCCTCGGCAGGGCCTCTGGAAACACCATATATTTT.

The CDR3 is CASSPRGRGRAYNEQFF. DNA for the CDR3: TGTGCCAGCAGCCCCAGAGGAAGGGGGCGCGCCTACAATGAGCAGTTCTTC. This sequence joins TRBV7-9 and TRBJ2-1; 7 nucleotides match TRBD1. The CDR3 consists of 17 residues. The J segment lost 2 bases and the V segment lost 5 bases, leaving 12 bases of the junction unmatched. CDR1 is SEHNR, CDR2 FQNEAQ, per germline (reference sequence).

The CDR3 sequence is CASSPETGVGYTF. CDR3 nucleotide sequence: TGTGCCAGCTCACCCGAGACAGGGGTTGGCTACACCTTC. The J gene is TRBJ1-2, the V gene TRBV18; 8 nucleotides line up with TRBD1. Germline loops: CDR1 KGHSH, CDR2 LQKENI. There are 13 residues in the CDR3. The ends lost 3 bases at V and 7 bases at J; junction bases unmatched: 4.

This clonotype came up a few times. This sequence joins TRBV7-8 and TRBJ2-1, with 7 bases matching TRBD2. V lost 2 bases to trimming and J lost 0 bases; unmatched junction nucleotides: 10. CDR1 SGHVS and CDR2 FQNEAQ come from the germline V gene. CDR3 length: 18 amino acids. The CDR3 DNA reads TGTGCCAGCAGCTTAACACGCGGGGGATTCGTCTCCTACAATGAGCAGTTCTTC. This translates into CASSLTRGGFVSYNEQFF.